This T cell receptor beta chain was profiled in a study of blood T cell repertoires in COVID-19. The CDR3 totals 13 residues. V gave up 6 bases and J gave up 4 bases; unmatched junction bases: 4. Germline assignment: CDR1 ENHRY and CDR2 SYGVKD. TCRdb's table, derived via immunoSEQ multiplex PCR, lists solely in-frame clones and lacks some. The data hold about 250,000 clones, with roughly nine tenths observed a single time. Sequencing was carried out using PBMCs or T cells enriched from blood (not recorded which). The chain employs TRBV10-3 and TRBJ2-5; 8 bases align to TRBD2. The receptor was derived from a woman between 18 and 30 years old who had recovered from COVID-19. The chain's CDR3 is CAISGTSGETQYF. As DNA, the CDR3 is TGTGCCATCAGCGGTACTAGCGGAGAGACCCAGTACTTC.